One sample yielded the 32 T cell receptor beta chains listed below, sequenced in a study of T cell clonality in common variable immunodeficiency. The study, taken as a whole, reports: Fewer deletions and N-nucleotide insertions were reportedly seen in common variable immunodeficiency TCR beta sequences.

Their target antigens are unknown. Produced via immunoSEQ multiplex PCR; TCRdb's table is partial and in-frame only. Recorded here are about 26,000 clones, none singletons. The sequenced material came from peripheral blood mononuclear cells. The source of these receptors is a human donor with common variable immunodeficiency.

This clone has at least ten counts. Sequencing ends 3 residues short of the CDR3 end; the germline J gene provides the rest. This chain uses TRBV7-3 with TRBJ2-2; maybe TRBD2 (5 bases). From germline, CDR1 is SGHTA and CDR2 FQGTGA. The CDR3 length is 11 residues. Trimming left V 5 bases short and J 8 bases short, with 6 bases between. The sequenced CDR3 bases are TGTGCCAGCAGCAGAGGGGGGGAG. It yields the protein CASSRGGE. The CDR3 in its entirety is CASSRGGELFF. Drawing the rest from reference TRBV7-3 and TRBJ2-2, the complete variable domain is GAGVSQTPSNKVTEKGKYVELRCDPISGHTALYWYRQSLGQGPEFLIYFQGTGAADDSGLPNDRFFAVRPEGSVSTLKIQRTERGDSAVYLCASSRGGELFFGEGSRLTVL.

This clone was counted many times. The DNA ends 3 residues before the CDR3 does, and the rest of the CDR3 is filled in from the germline J gene. J is TRBJ2-7 and V is TRBV5-1, with 12 positions matching TRBD1. The trim removed 6 bases at V and 3 bases at J, leaving 13 bases unmatched. This CDR3 comprises 17 residues. The germline gives CDR1 SGHRS, CDR2 YFSETQ. Incomplete CDR3 DNA: TGCGCCAGCACCCCAGGGGCCGGGACAGGGGGCTTCTACGAG. Translating gives CASTPGAGTGGFYE. In full, the CDR3 reads CASTPGAGTGGFYEQYF.

As concerns this clone: A read error may be the cause here, since a much bigger clone is one base away. The CDR3 here is CASRGQGNKQPQHF. The part of the CDR3 DNA that was read is TGTGCCAGCAGGGGACAGGGGAACAAGCAGCCC. The chain is built from TRBV2 and TRBJ1-5, with TRBD1 identical over 10 bases. The CDR3 goes on 3 residues after the read ends, and that part is filled in from the germline J gene. Germline V gene lookup returns CDR1 SNHLY and CDR2 FYNNEI. This CDR3 is 14 amino acids long. The V gene end was trimmed by 6 bases and the J gene end by 7 bases; junction bases not matched to a gene: 6.

This clone was picked up a small number of times. The missing CDR3 end, 3 residues past where the read stops, is filled in from the germline J gene. Other DNA sequences within the sample encode an identical CDR3. This chain uses TRBV19 with TRBJ2-7; 8 positions match TRBD2. J gave up 5 bases and V 5 bases, and 17 bases lay outside the gene matches. The CDR3 consists of 17 residues. Germline V gene lookup returns CDR1 LNHDA and CDR2 SQIVND (reference sequence). The CDR3 bases that were read are TGTGCCAGTAGTGCGATCACCGGGACGAGCGGGAGAAACGAG. Its translation: CASSAITGTSGRNE. The whole CDR3 protein is CASSAITGTSGRNEQYF.

This clone appeared a few times. The CDR3 bases that were read are TGCAGTGCTAGTGCCGGCGGGAGGAGGCAAGAGACC. It yields the protein CSASAGGRRQET. The full CDR3 protein is CSASAGGRRQETQYF. The genes are TRBV20-1 and TRBJ2-5; 8 nucleotides agree with TRBD2. The CDR3 end falls 3 residues outside the read, so it is completed with the germline J gene. The V gene end was trimmed by 3 bases and the J gene end by 2 bases; junction bases not matched to a gene: 8. This CDR3 is 15 amino acids long. Germline values: CDR1 DFQATT, CDR2 SNEGSKA (reference sequence).

The table lists this clone with many counts. The read is 3 residues too short to cover the CDR3 end, so that end is filled in from the germline J gene. The rearrangement joins TRBV20-1 to TRBJ2-2; TRBD2 matches 9 bases. CDR3 size: 17 residues. The V and J ends lost 0 bases and 1 base, in that order; junction bases with no gene match: 6. The V gene's germline CDR1 is DFQATT and CDR2 SNEGSKA (reference sequence). The CDR3 DNA, read in part, is TGCAGTGCTAGAGACCTCCGACTAGCGGTGAACACCGGGGAG. This encodes CSARDLRLAVNTGE. The full CDR3 sequence reads CSARDLRLAVNTGELFF.

This clone was found many times. The CDR3 extends 3 residues past the end of the read, so its final part is completed from the germline J gene. V is TRBV7-9 and J is TRBJ2-7; 12 bases are a match to TRBD1. There are 15 residues in the CDR3. With 5 bases clipped from V and 5 bases from J, the junction kept 7 bases outside the gene matches. Per the germline V gene, CDR1 is SEHNR and CDR2 is FQNEAQ (reference sequence). The CDR3 bases that were read are TGTGCCAGCAGCGCGGGGGGACAGGGGGCGGACGAG. This sequence encodes CASSAGGQGADE. The entire CDR3 reads CASSAGGQGADEQYF.

This clone showed up many times. The sequenced CDR3 bases are TGCGCCAGCAGCTATTCAGGGACCTACGAG. Translated, it gives CASSYSGTYE. The whole CDR3 protein is CASSYSGTYEQYF. V usage is TRBV5-1 and J usage is TRBJ2-7; tentatively, D is TRBD1 (5 bases). The read halts 3 residues ahead of the CDR3 end, with the missing end drawn from the germline J gene. The CDR3 totals 13 residues. Per the germline V gene, CDR1 is SGHRS and CDR2 is YFSETQ. The V gene lost 3 bases and the J gene lost 2 bases, with 9 bases spanning the gap.

Many counts were recorded for this clone. Read coverage stops 3 residues before the CDR3 terminus; the germline J gene supplies the remainder. V usage is TRBV30 and J usage is TRBJ1-2, with D perhaps TRBD1 (6 bases). The CDR3 contains 15 residues. The ends were cut back, 1 base at V and 0 bases at J, with 12 bases in the middle. The germline CDR1 and CDR2 sequences are GTSNPN and SVGIG (reference sequence). CDR3 bases read: TGTGCCTGGAGTGACTGGACAGTAGCTAACTATGGC. It codes for CAWSDWTVANYG. The whole CDR3 protein reads CAWSDWTVANYGYTF.

The table lists this clone with many counts. The sequence runs out 3 residues before the end of the CDR3; the remainder is reconstructed from the germline J gene. The V and J genes are TRBV7-8 and TRBJ1-1; the D gene is possibly TRBD1 (5 bases). The CDR3 contains 14 residues. Per the germline V gene, CDR1 is SGHVS and CDR2 is FQNEAQ. V lost 3 bases to trimming and J lost 1 base, with 9 bases between them. CDR3: CASSFGQGNTEAFF. The CDR3 DNA, read in part, is TGTGCCAGCAGCTTTGGGCAGGGGAACACTGAA. Complete variable domain (other parts from reference TRBV7-8 and TRBJ1-1): GAGVSQSPRYKVAKRGQDVALRCDPISGHVSLFWYQQALGQGPEFLTYFQNEAQLDKSGLPSDRFFAERPEGSVSTLKIQRTQQEDSAVYLCASSFGQGNTEAFFGQGTRLTVV.

This clone showed up many times. CDR3 sequence: CAWSVTGARETQYF. Incomplete CDR3 DNA: TGTGCCTGGAGTGTTACAGGGGCTAGGGAGACC. The chain has TRBV30 and TRBJ2-5; 7 bases line up with TRBD1. The sequence runs out 3 residues before the end of the CDR3; the remainder is reconstructed from the germline J gene. With V trimmed by 0 bases and J by 5 bases, 6 bases remained unmatched. The germline CDR1 and CDR2 sequences are GTSNPN and SVGIG (reference sequence). The CDR3 loop spans 14 amino acids.

This clone was seen only a few times. The observed sequence ends 3 residues before the CDR3 terminus, with the missing tail filled in from the germline J gene. This chain uses TRBV2 with TRBJ2-1; TRBD2 matches at 13 bases. Germline CDR1 and CDR2: SNHLY and FYNNEI. The CDR3 has 17 residues. Losses at the gene ends were 6 bases for V and 0 bases for J; bases not matched to a gene: 5. The chain's CDR3 is CASRPGLAGSSYNEQFF. CDR3 bases read: TGTGCCAGCAGGCCGGGACTAGCGGGGAGCTCCTACAATGAG. The full variable domain, with the rest looked up from reference TRBV2 and TRBJ2-1, is EPEVTQTPSHQVTQMGQEVILRCVPISNHLYFYWYRQILGQKVEFLVSFYNNEISEKSEIFDDQFSVERPDGSNFTLKIRSTKLEDSAMYFCASRPGLAGSSYNEQFFGPGTRLTVL.

This clone was seen many times. The read is 3 residues too short to cover the CDR3 end, so that end is filled in from the germline J gene. This chain links TRBV5-1 with TRBJ1-2; TRBD1 agrees at 7 bases. The CDR3 loop spans 13 amino acids. Losses at the gene ends were 0 bases for V and 6 bases for J; bases not matched to a gene: 2. Germline V lookup: CDR1 SGHRS, CDR2 YFSETQ. Partial CDR3 DNA: TGCGCCAGCAGCTTGGAGGGGGCGGATGGC. It codes for CASSLEGADG. The full CDR3 reads CASSLEGADGYTF.

This clone showed up just a few times. The read stops 3 residues short of the end of the CDR3; the missing end is completed from the germline J gene. J is TRBJ2-5 and V is TRBV5-1; tentatively, D is TRBD1 (5 bases). This CDR3 comprises 14 residues. Germline CDR1 is SGHRS and CDR2 is YFSETQ. V lost 0 bases and J 5 bases, leaving 11 bases between the germline ends. Incomplete CDR3 DNA: TGCGCCAGCAGCTTGGCCAGGGAATCGGAGACC. The encoded protein is CASSLARESET. The full CDR3 reads CASSLARESETQYF.

This clone was counted many times. The read terminates 3 residues ahead of where the CDR3 ends, so the germline J gene completes it. J is TRBJ2-5 and V is TRBV28, with 8 bases fitting TRBD2. Germline loops: CDR1 MDHEN, CDR2 SYDVKM. CDR3 length equals 15 residues. J gave up 3 bases and V 2 bases, and 5 bases lay outside the gene matches. CDR3: CASSLLAGAKETQYF. The part of the CDR3 DNA that was read is TGTGCCAGCAGTTTACTAGCGGGTGCGAAAGAGACC.

This clone was observed many times. The read ends 3 residues before the CDR3 terminus; that terminus is restored from the germline J gene. The chain links TRBV6-1 to TRBJ2-7; 7 bases map to TRBD1. This CDR3 spans 16 amino acids. The germline gives CDR1 MNHNS, CDR2 SASEGT. Trimming took 6 bases from V and 0 from J; bases not matched to a gene: 11. The part of the CDR3 DNA that was read is TGTGCCAGCAGAGAACAACAGGGGACCCACTCCTACGAG. This codes for CASREQQGTHSYE. The entire CDR3 protein is CASREQQGTHSYEQYF.

Notes on this clone: The sequence runs out 3 residues before the end of the CDR3; the remainder is reconstructed from the germline J gene. The chain combines TRBV30 with TRBJ2-3; D remains unclear. V lost 2 bases and J 2 bases, leaving 17 bases between the germline ends. Germline V gene data show CDR1 as GTSNPN and CDR2 as SVGIG (reference sequence). The CDR3 covers 16 residues. The CDR3 loop reads CAWSPRRSLATDTQYF. Partial CDR3 DNA: TGTGCCTGGAGTCCTCGCCGTAGCCTCGCCACAGATACG.

This clone came up many times. The CDR3 region is CASSELQGVETQYF. The DNA read from the CDR3 is TGTGCCAGCAGTGAGTTACAGGGGGTCGAGACC. The chain carries TRBV6-1 and TRBJ2-5; 8 bases align to TRBD1. The sequenced fragment ends 3 residues before the CDR3 boundary, so the rest is inferred from the germline J gene. Germline CDR1 MNHNS, CDR2 SASEGT. V lost 3 bases and J lost 5; bases outside the gene matches: 5. This CDR3 has 14 amino acids.

This clone occurred many times. The read falls 3 residues short of the CDR3 end, and the missing part is taken from the germline J gene. The rearrangement uses TRBV18 and TRBJ2-5, with D perhaps TRBD2 (6 bases). This CDR3 has 14 residues. Germline CDR1 KGHSH, CDR2 LQKENI. V lost 2 bases and J lost 7, with 14 bases in between. The CDR3 here is CASSPSGQGGTQYF. CDR3 bases read: TGTGCCAGCTCACCATCAGGCCAGGGAGGGACC. Variable domain in full (rest from reference TRBV18 and TRBJ2-5): NAGVMQNPRHLVRRRGQEARLRCSPMKGHSHVYWYRQLPEEGLKFMVYLQKENIIDESGMPKERFSAEFPKEGPSILRIQQVVRGDSAAYFCASSPSGQGGTQYFGPGTRLLVL.

This clone was seen a handful of times. With the read ending 3 residues before the CDR3 end, the germline J gene is used to fill in that end. The chain employs TRBV6-2 or TRBV6-3 and TRBJ2-2, with a tentative D call TRBD1 (6 bases). V was shortened by 6 bases and J by 3 bases, with 17 bases between the two germline ends. The CDR3 has 16 residues. Germline assignment: CDR1 MNHEY and CDR2 SVGEGT. CDR3 DNA (partial): TGTGCCAGCAGGCCAAATCCGTACAGGGACACCGGGGAG. Residues: CASRPNPYRDTGE. The CDR3 in full is CASRPNPYRDTGELFF.

This clone came up a few times. Read coverage stops 3 residues before the CDR3 terminus; the germline J gene supplies the remainder. Other nucleotide sequences from this sample produce the same CDR3. The chain is built from TRBV6-2 or TRBV6-3 and TRBJ2-7; D possibly corresponds to TRBD2 (6 bases). The CDR3 consists of 13 residues. Trimming removed 7 bases from V and 2 bases from J, with 12 bases in between. CDR1 is MNHEY, CDR2 SVGEGT, per germline. The covered CDR3 bases are TGTGCCAGCAAAGGGTCGGGGGCCTACGAG. Its protein product is CASKGSGAYE. The whole CDR3 sequence reads CASKGSGAYEQYF.

This clone was seen repeatedly, ten times or more. The read ends 3 residues before the CDR3 terminus; that terminus is restored from the germline J gene. The rearrangement links TRBV28 to TRBJ2-7; D is undetermined. CDR1 and CDR2 (germline): MDHEN, SYDVKM. V shed 7 bases and J shed 5 bases, with 12 bases lying between them. The CDR3 totals 12 residues. The sequenced part of the CDR3 DNA is TGTGCCAGCACATCAACGATAGACGAG. Amino acid sequence: CASTSTIDE. The complete CDR3 protein is CASTSTIDEQYF.

This clone was observed at least ten times. Coverage ceases 3 residues before the CDR3 finishes, and the germline J gene fills in the end. This chain uses TRBV20-1 with TRBJ2-2; 8 bases line up with TRBD1. J gave up 0 bases and V 5 bases, and 5 bases lay outside the gene matches. The CDR3 sequence is 15 residues long. The germline CDR1 and CDR2 sequences are DFQATT and SNEGSKA (reference sequence). The sequenced part of the CDR3 DNA is TGCAGTGCTCTGGACAGGGCCACGAACACCGGGGAG. Translated: CSALDRATNTGE. From start to end, the CDR3 is CSALDRATNTGELFF.

About this clone itself: The CDR3 extends 3 residues past the end of the read, so its final part is completed from the germline J gene. The rearrangement joins TRBV5-6 to TRBJ2-1; D may be TRBD1 (6 bases). Trimming took 7 bases from V and 2 from J, leaving 16 bases between them. There are 15 residues in the CDR3. The germline V gene has CDR1 SGHDT and CDR2 YYEEEE. This chain's CDR3 is CASGPPDRPYNEQFF. The part of the CDR3 DNA that was read is TGTGCCAGCGGTCCCCCGGACAGACCCTACAATGAG.

This clone occurred a few times. The read stops 3 residues short of the end of the CDR3; the missing end is completed from the germline J gene. J is TRBJ2-7 and V is TRBV6-2 or TRBV6-3, with TRBD1 as a possible D gene (5 bases). The V end was cut by 3 bases, the J end by 6 bases, with 12 bases between. CDR1 is MNHEY, CDR2 SVGEGT, per germline. The CDR3 loop spans 13 amino acids. CDR3 DNA, as far as it was read: TGTGCCAGCAGTTATAGCAGGGCCTCCGAG. This gives the protein CASSYSRASE. The whole CDR3 reads CASSYSRASEQYF.

This clone was seen many times. The read halts 3 residues ahead of the CDR3 end, with the missing end drawn from the germline J gene. The chain recombines TRBV18 with TRBJ1-2, with D tentatively TRBD1 (5 bases). From germline, CDR1 is KGHSH and CDR2 LQKENI. This CDR3 is 15 amino acids long. V lost 6 bases and J lost 3, with 17 bases in between. CDR3 in amino acids: CASSGQGRVDYGYTF. Partial CDR3 DNA: TGTGCCAGCTCTGGGCAGGGTCGGGTTGACTATGGC.

As to this clone: The read stops 3 residues short of the end of the CDR3; the missing end is completed from the germline J gene. The chain is built from TRBV2 and TRBJ1-2; D is possibly TRBD1 (6 bases). The V end lost 6 bases, the J end lost 3 bases, and 11 bases lay between the germline ends. CDR3 length: 13 amino acids. The germline CDR1 and CDR2 sequences are SNHLY and FYNNEI. CDR3 DNA, as far as it was read: TGTGCCAGCAGCCAACAGGGACACTATGGC. Its translation is CASSQQGHYG. The complete CDR3 protein is CASSQQGHYGYTF.

On this clone itself: The CDR3 end falls 3 residues outside the read, so it is completed with the germline J gene. The genes are TRBV7-8 and TRBJ1-5, with a tentative D call TRBD1 (5 bases). V lost 0 bases and J lost 2, with 11 bases in between. There are 16 residues in the CDR3. Germline V gives CDR1 SGHVS, CDR2 FQNEAQ. The sequenced part of the CDR3 DNA is TGTGCCAGCAGCTTAGCGGCAGGGAGCGGCAATCAGCCC. This gives the protein CASSLAAGSGNQP. The full CDR3 reads CASSLAAGSGNQPQHF.

This clone occurred many times. The observed sequence ends 3 residues before the CDR3 terminus, with the missing tail filled in from the germline J gene. This sequence joins TRBV18 and TRBJ2-7; D is unresolved. Trimming shortened V by 6 bases and J by 2 bases, and 8 bases separated the two germline ends. CDR3 size: 12 residues. Germline V gene data show CDR1 as KGHSH and CDR2 as LQKENI. Here the CDR3 reads CASSLTPYEQYF. Incomplete CDR3 DNA: TGTGCCAGCTCTCTAACCCCCTACGAG. The full variable domain, rest sourced from reference TRBV18 and TRBJ2-7, is NAGVMQNPRHLVRRRGQEARLRCSPMKGHSHVYWYRQLPEEGLKFMVYLQKENIIDESGMPKERFSAEFPKEGPSILRIQQVVRGDSAAYFCASSLTPYEQYFGPGTRLTVT.

This clone was seen at least ten times. Read data end 3 residues before the CDR3 end; the end is taken from the germline J gene. This chain links TRBV19 with TRBJ2-5; 8 nucleotides agree with TRBD1. This CDR3 region has 15 residues. V lost 1 base to trimming and J lost 5 bases; unmatched junction nucleotides: 6. Germline V lookup: CDR1 LNHDA, CDR2 SQIVND (reference sequence). CDR3 bases read: TGTGCCAGTAGTATAGGTCGGCAGGGGGCGGAGACC. This sequence encodes CASSIGRQGAET. The entire CDR3 protein is CASSIGRQGAETQYF.

This clone was seen more than once but under ten times. Sequencing ends 3 residues short of the CDR3 end; the germline J gene provides the rest. This sequence joins TRBV11-3 and TRBJ2-1, with 7 positions matching TRBD2. The germline gives CDR1 SGHNT, CDR2 YENEEA. Losses at the gene ends were 3 bases for V and 4 bases for J; bases not matched to a gene: 6. This CDR3 contains 15 residues. The CDR3: CASSFRASGYNEQFF. The sequenced part of the CDR3 DNA is TGTGCCAGCAGCTTCAGGGCTAGCGGATACAATGAG.

A remark on this clone: Read sequence stops 3 residues before the CDR3 end, and the germline J gene provides the missing end. The V gene is TRBV20-1, the J gene TRBJ2-7; 15 bases align to TRBD2. The CDR3 has 15 residues. J was trimmed by 6 bases and V by 5 bases; bases with no gene match: 8. In germline, CDR1 is DFQATT, CDR2 SNEGSKA (reference sequence). The part of the CDR3 DNA that was read is TGCAGTGCTGGAGGCGGACTAGCGGGAGGGTCCGAG. Its translation: CSAGGGLAGGSE. The full CDR3 protein is CSAGGGLAGGSEQYF.